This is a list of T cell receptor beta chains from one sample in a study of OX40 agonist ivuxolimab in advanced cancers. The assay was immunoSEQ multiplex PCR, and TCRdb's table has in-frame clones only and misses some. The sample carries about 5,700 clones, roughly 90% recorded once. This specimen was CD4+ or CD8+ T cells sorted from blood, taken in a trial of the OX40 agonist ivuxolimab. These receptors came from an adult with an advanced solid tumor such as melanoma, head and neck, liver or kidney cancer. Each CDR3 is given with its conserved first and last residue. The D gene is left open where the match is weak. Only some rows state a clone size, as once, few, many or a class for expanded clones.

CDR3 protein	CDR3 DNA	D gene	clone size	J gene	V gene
CASSLYRVVSYNEQFF	TGTGCCAGCAGCTTGTACAGGGTGGTGTCCTACAATGAGCAGTTCTTC	NA	NA	TRBJ2-1	TRBV7-9
CAISGTGDQPQHF	TGTGCCATCAGTGGGACGGGAGATCAGCCCCAGCATTTT	NA	NA	TRBJ1-5	TRBV10-3
CASSLRDYEQYF	TGTGCCAGCAGCCTCCGGGACTACGAGCAGTACTTC	NA	NA	TRBJ2-7	TRBV11-2
CASSEDGGSGNTIYF	TGTGCCAGCAGTGAAGACGGGGGCTCTGGAAACACCATATATTTT	NA	NA	TRBJ1-3	TRBV6-1
CSARQGYEQYF	TGCAGTGCTAGACAGGGCTACGAGCAGTACTTC	NA	NA	TRBJ2-7	TRBV20-1
CASSFWLNTEAFF	TGTGCCAGCAGCTTTTGGTTGAACACTGAAGCTTTCTTT	NA	NA	TRBJ1-1	TRBV5-6
CASSLMGNEQFF	TGTGCCAGCAGCTTAATGGGTAATGAGCAGTTCTTC	NA	NA	TRBJ2-1	TRBV7-2
CASSIGNTEAFF	TGTGCCAGTAGTATAGGGAACACTGAAGCTTTCTTT	NA	NA	TRBJ1-1	TRBV19
CASSYSVYGETQYF	TGTGCCAGCAGTTACTCTGTGTACGGAGAGACCCAGTACTTC	NA	NA	TRBJ2-5	TRBV6-6
CASSLGTGSGSDTQYF	TGTGCCAGCAGCCTGGGGACAGGGAGCGGCTCAGATACGCAGTATTTT	TRBD1	NA	TRBJ2-3	TRBV14
CASSVEASYNEQFF	TGTGCCAGCAGCGTCGAGGCCTCCTACAATGAGCAGTTCTTC	NA	NA	TRBJ2-1	TRBV9
CASSLGGTGAEKLFF	TGTGCCAGCAGCTTGGGCGGGACAGGCGCTGAAAAACTGTTTTTT	TRBD1	NA	TRBJ1-4	TRBV5-8
CAWRGSQGELFF	TGTGCCTGGAGGGGGTCCCAGGGGGAGCTGTTTTTT	NA	NA	TRBJ2-2	TRBV30
CASSSWTGYTEAFF	TGTGCCAGCAGTAGTTGGACAGGTTACACTGAAGCTTTCTTT	TRBD1	NA	TRBJ1-1	TRBV27
CASSNRRVNSYEQYF	TGTGCCAGCAGCAACCGACGGGTAAACTCCTACGAGCAGTACTTC	NA	NA	TRBJ2-7	TRBV7-2
CASTGQTYEQYF	TGTGCCAGCACTGGCCAAACCTACGAGCAGTACTTC	NA	once	TRBJ2-7	TRBV6-5
CASSLSAFLATYEQYF	TGTGCCAGCAGTTTATCCGCGTTCCTAGCGACCTACGAGCAGTACTTC	NA	once	TRBJ2-7	TRBV28
CASSFPTSGSTGELFF	TGTGCCAGCAGCTTCCCGACTAGCGGGAGCACCGGGGAGCTGTTTTTT	TRBD2	NA	TRBJ2-2	TRBV7-6
CASSTRQGTSPYSNQPQHF	TGTGCCAGCAGCACTCGACAGGGGACCAGTCCATATAGCAATCAGCCCCAGCATTTT	TRBD1	NA	TRBJ1-5	TRBV7-8
CASSPGGAGVNTGELFF	TGCGCCAGCAGCCCCGGGGGGGCAGGGGTGAACACCGGGGAGCTGTTTTTT	TRBD2	NA	TRBJ2-2	TRBV4-1
CASSYQPGVTGELFF	TGTGCCAGCAGTTACCAGCCAGGAGTCACCGGGGAGCTGTTTTTT	NA	NA	TRBJ2-2	TRBV6-5
CATSSYVTSAESSYEQYF	TGTGCCACCAGCAGCTACGTGACTAGCGCCGAGAGCTCCTACGAGCAGTACTTC	TRBD2	NA	TRBJ2-7	TRBV15
CASSLGTGTGELFF	TGTGCCAGCAGTTTAGGGACGGGGACCGGGGAGCTGTTTTTT	NA	once	TRBJ2-2	TRBV27
CASSSTDPTIPSGANVLTF	TGTGCCAGCAGCTCGACCGACCCTACAATCCCCTCTGGGGCCAACGTCCTGACTTTC	NA	NA	TRBJ2-6	TRBV27
CASSSGPATGELFF	TGTGCCAGCTCATCGGGACCAGCCACCGGGGAGCTGTTTTTT	NA	NA	TRBJ2-2	TRBV18
CASSFFSRGDTGELFF	TGTGCCAGCAGTTTTTTTTCCAGGGGGGACACCGGGGAGCTGTTTTTT	NA	once	TRBJ2-2	TRBV28
CASSLSGIEQYF	TGTGCCAGCAGTTTATCGGGCATCGAGCAGTACTTC	NA	NA	TRBJ2-7	TRBV28
CASSFYPGASGGYTF	TGCGCCAGCAGCTTTTATCCAGGGGCGTCGGGTGGCTACACCTTC	NA	NA	TRBJ1-2	TRBV5-1
CASSAPQGGGRELNTQYF	TGTGCCAGCAGCGCTCCTCAAGGTGGCGGGAGGGAATTGAATACGCAGTATTTT	TRBD2	NA	TRBJ2-3	TRBV9